The subject of this entry is one TCR beta chain. Its antigen is unidentified. In the same sample, other DNA sequences code for this CDR3. These data are taken from a study of OX40 agonist ivuxolimab in advanced cancers. At the level of the study: Ivuxolimab, which is an agonistic anti-OX40 (CD134) antibody, was administered to the patients. Study conclusions and caveats: Relative to CD4+ cells, CD8+ T cells on average had more expanded clones.

The CDR3 extends over 13 amino acids. Germline V gene sequence: CDR1 MNHEY, CDR2 SVGAGI. The germline V and J ends were trimmed by 0 bases and 1 base, with 1 base remaining between them. TCRdb keeps only in-frame clones here, not all; method: immunoSEQ multiplex PCR. The data contain some 41,000 clones, more than 75% of them singletons. The sample in question was CD4+ or CD8+ T cells sorted from blood, obtained in a trial of the OX40 agonist ivuxolimab. The origin of this receptor is an adult with an advanced solid tumor such as melanoma, head and neck, liver or kidney cancer. This chain uses TRBV6-5 with TRBJ1-5; D unclear. CDR3 nucleotide sequence: TGTGCCAGCAGTTACTCCAGCAATCAGCCCCAGCATTTT. It codes for CASSYSSNQPQHF.